This T cell receptor (beta chain) was captured in a study of T-cell memory formation after mild COVID-19. Study-wide results and caveats: In pre-infection memory, a portion of responding clones appeared, which suggested that cross-reactive memory joined. Later expanders leaned CD4+, whereas day 15 to 85 contracting clones were balanced CD4/CD8.

MiXCR was run by TCRdb on the 5' RACE reads, yielding one entry per CDR3 protein. The sample shows some 440,000 distinct CDR3 sequences, around 25% of them seen only once. This clonotype was seen more than once but under ten times. Its cognate antigen is unknown. Trimming left V 0 bases short and J 7 bases short, with 14 bases between. This CDR3 region has 15 residues. Germline V gene lookup returns CDR1 SGHNT and CDR2 YYREEE (reference sequence). This sequence originates from an adult woman who had mild COVID-19 (a few samples of this study predate the infection). Cell type and time point are not known. Sequenced: PBMCs or a T cell subset sorted from them (not recorded which). The chain combines TRBV5-4 with TRBJ2-1, with D tentatively TRBD2 (5 bases). The CDR3 DNA sequence: TGTGCCAGCAGCTTGGGGAGGAGTGATGCAAATGAGCAGTTCTTC. This sequence encodes CASSLGRSDANEQFF.